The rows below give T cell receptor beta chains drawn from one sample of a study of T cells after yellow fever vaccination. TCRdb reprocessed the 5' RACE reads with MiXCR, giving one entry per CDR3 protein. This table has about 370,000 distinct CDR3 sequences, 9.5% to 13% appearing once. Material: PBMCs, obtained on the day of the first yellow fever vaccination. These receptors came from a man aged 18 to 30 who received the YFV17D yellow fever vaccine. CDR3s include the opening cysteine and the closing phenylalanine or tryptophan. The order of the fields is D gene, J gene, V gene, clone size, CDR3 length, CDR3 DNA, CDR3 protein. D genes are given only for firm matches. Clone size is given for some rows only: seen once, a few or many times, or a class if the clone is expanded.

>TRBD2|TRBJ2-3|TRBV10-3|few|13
TGTGCCACTAGCGGGGGGGCAGATGATACGCAGTATTTT
CATSGGADDTQYF
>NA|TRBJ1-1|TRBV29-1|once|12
TGCAGCCTACGGACCGGGAACACTGAAGCTTTCTTT
CSLRTGNTEAFF
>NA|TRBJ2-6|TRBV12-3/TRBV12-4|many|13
TGTGCCAGCAGTCCGTTTCTTGCCAACGTCCTGACTTTC
CASSPFLANVLTF
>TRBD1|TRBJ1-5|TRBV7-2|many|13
TGTGCCAGCAGCCCCAGGGGGAATCAGCCCCAGCATTTT
CASSPRGNQPQHF
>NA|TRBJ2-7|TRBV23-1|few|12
TGCGCCAGCAGTCAAAACAGCAAAAAGCAGTACTTC
CASSQNSKKQYF
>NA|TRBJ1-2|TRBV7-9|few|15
TGTGCCAGCAGACCCAGGACGGACCCCAACTATGGCTACACCTTC
CASRPRTDPNYGYTF
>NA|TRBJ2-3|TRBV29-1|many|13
TGCAGCGTTGCCCCTCGACACACAGATACGCAGTATTTT
CSVAPRHTDTQYF
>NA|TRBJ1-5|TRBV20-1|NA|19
TGCAGTGCTAGAGAGGTCGGCTTGGGCAGGATCTATAGCAATCAGCCCCAGCATTTT
CSAREVGLGRIYSNQPQHF
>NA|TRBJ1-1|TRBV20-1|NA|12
TGCAGTGCTAGCCCACCCAACACTGAAGCTTTCTTT
CSASPPNTEAFF
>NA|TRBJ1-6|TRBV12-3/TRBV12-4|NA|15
TGTGCCAGCAGTGGCTCGGGACTGCTAAATTCACCCCTCCACTTT
CASSGSGLLNSPLHF
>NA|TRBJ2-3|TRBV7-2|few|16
TGTGCCAGCAGCTTAGGATTTGGGGGCTGGACAGATACGCAGTATTTT
CASSLGFGGWTDTQYF
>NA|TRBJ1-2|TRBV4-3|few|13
TGCGCCAGCAGCCAAGAAGGAGGATATGGCTACACCTTC
CASSQEGGYGYTF
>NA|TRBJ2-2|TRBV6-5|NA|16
TGTGCCAGCAGTTACTCGCGGGGGCCTAAAGCCGGGGAGCTGTTTTTT
CASSYSRGPKAGELFF
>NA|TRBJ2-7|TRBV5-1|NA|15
TGCGCCAGCAGGCTGAGCGGGACAGCGAGAACTGGGCAGTACTTC
CASRLSGTARTGQYF
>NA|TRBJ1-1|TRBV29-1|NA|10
TGCAGCGTTGGGTACGGGGGAGCTTTCTTT
CSVGYGGAFF
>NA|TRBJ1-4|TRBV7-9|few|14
TGTGCCAGCAGCCCCATTCGCAGGGATGAAAAACTGTTTTTT
CASSPIRRDEKLFF